A single sample gave rise to the 25 T cell receptor beta chains below, sequenced in a study of T cell responses to AZD1222 COVID-19 vaccine. The table came from immunoSEQ multiplex PCR; TCRdb's copy has only in-frame clones and leaves some out. The top ten clones hold roughly 5.5% of a sample with 130,000 to 150,000 clones, around 91% of them seen once. Sequences were derived from peripheral blood, sampled on day 0 of AZD1222 vaccination. The source of these receptors is an adult in good health.

This clone was observed a few times. This chain connects TRBV4-3 to TRBJ1-1, with no clear D. Trimming removed 0 bases from V and 5 bases from J, with 10 bases in between. The CDR3 length is 14 residues. Germline-derived CDR1 and CDR2 are LGHNA and YSLEER. The CDR3 sequence: CASSQERVYTEAFF. As DNA, the CDR3 is TGCGCCAGCAGCCAAGAACGGGTGTATACTGAAGCTTTCTTT.

V usage is TRBV25-1 and J usage is TRBJ1-1; D gene unclear. V lost 8 bases to trimming and J lost 0 bases, with 10 bases between them. Germline V gene sequence: CDR1 MGHDK, CDR2 SYGVNS. The CDR3 contains 13 residues. The CDR3 sequence is CASEKGLNTEAFF. The CDR3 nucleotides are TGTGCCAGCGAGAAAGGGCTGAACACTGAAGCTTTCTTT.

This rearrangement joins TRBV7-9 to TRBJ1-3, with a weak D call TRBD1 (6 bases). CDR1 is SEHNR, CDR2 FQNEAQ, per germline (reference sequence). Between the trimmed V and J ends, which lost 5 bases and 3 bases, there was a span of 14 bases. This CDR3 spans 15 amino acids. This chain's CDR3 is CASSPRGQLGNTIYF. CDR3 DNA: TGTGCCAGCAGCCCCCGGGGGCAGCTTGGAAACACCATATATTTT.

This clone showed up just once. The chain employs TRBV9 and TRBJ2-7; perhaps D is TRBD1 or TRBD2 (8 bases each). Trimming stripped 6 bases from V and 5 bases from J, with 21 bases between. The CDR3 runs 15 residues. Germline V gives CDR1 SGDLS, CDR2 YYNGEE. The CDR3 DNA reads as TGTGCCAGCACCCAGGGGGCGGGAGGATGGGACGAGCAGTACTTC. This translates into CASTQGAGGWDEQYF.

V gene TRBV19 combines with J gene TRBJ1-6, with no clear D. The CDR3 has 15 amino acids. The V end was cut by 5 bases, the J end by 11 bases, with 19 bases between. Germline CDR1 and CDR2: LNHDA and SQIVND (reference sequence). The CDR3 protein is CASSPQPEDRPPLHF. CDR3 DNA: TGTGCCAGTAGTCCGCAGCCTGAGGATCGGCCACCCCTCCACTTT.

A single count supports this clone. The V call is TRBV7-2, the J call TRBJ1-1; D is unclear. Per germline, CDR1 SGHTA and CDR2 FQGNSA. V lost 3 bases and J lost 1, with 12 bases in between. The CDR3 covers 15 residues. As DNA, the CDR3 is TGTGCCAGCAGCTTCGGCGCAGGCGAGAACACTGAAGCTTTCTTT. As protein: CASSFGAGENTEAFF. Supplemented by reference TRBV7-2 and TRBJ1-1, the full variable domain reads GAGVSQSPSNKVTEKGKDVELRCDPISGHTALYWYRQSLGQGLEFLIYFQGNSAPDKSGLPSDRFSAERTGGSVSTLTIQRTQQEDSAVYLCASSFGAGENTEAFFGQGTRLTVV.

V usage is TRBV7-9 and J usage is TRBJ2-3, with 7 bases lining up with TRBD2. Trimming took 5 bases from V and 11 from J; bases not matched to a gene: 13. The CDR3 consists of 14 residues. Germline CDR1 is SEHNR and CDR2 is FQNEAQ (reference sequence). The CDR3 is CASSPPREGGKQYF. The CDR3 DNA follows: TGTGCCAGCAGCCCCCCGAGGGAGGGCGGAAAGCAGTATTTT.

The genes are TRBV28 and TRBJ2-7, with 8 bases that match TRBD2. CDR1 and CDR2 from the germline V gene are MDHEN and SYDVKM. This CDR3 has 16 amino acids. Losses at the gene ends were 1 base for V and 0 bases for J; bases not matched to a gene: 5. Written as DNA, the CDR3 is TGTGCCAGCAGTTTATCCCCAAGCGGGAGCTCCTACGAGCAGTACTTC. Encoded protein: CASSLSPSGSSYEQYF.

The chain couples TRBV5-1 to TRBJ1-2, with D hard to call. This CDR3 is built from 13 residues. Per the germline V gene, CDR1 is SGHRS and CDR2 is YFSETQ. V gave up 0 bases and J gave up 8 bases, with 11 bases separating them. CDR3 bases: TGCGCCAGCAGCTTGGAGGGAGGGATCGGCTACACCTTC. Amino acids: CASSLEGGIGYTF.

A few counts support this clone. The chain joins TRBV4-2 to TRBJ1-1; a possible D gene is TRBD1 (6 bases). Trimming took off 2 bases at V and 5 bases at J, with 12 bases between the two ends. The CDR3 spans 14 residues. From germline, CDR1 is LGHNA and CDR2 YNFKEQ. The DNA of the CDR3 is TGTGCCAGCAGCCAACAGATAGGGGGTACTGAAGCTTTCTTT. It is translated as CASSQQIGGTEAFF.

The CDR3 DNA reads TGTGCCAGCAGCCTAAGAACAGGGATTAGCAATCAGCCCCAGCATTTT. It is translated as CASSLRTGISNQPQHF. The chain is built from TRBV7-2 and TRBJ1-5, with D maybe TRBD1 (6 bases). Germline lookup yields CDR1 SGHTA and CDR2 FQGNSA. V was pared by 5 bases and J by 0 bases, with 14 bases between. This CDR3 has 16 residues. Full variable domain (remainder filled in from reference TRBV7-2 and TRBJ1-5): GAGVSQSPSNKVTEKGKDVELRCDPISGHTALYWYRQSLGQGLEFLIYFQGNSAPDKSGLPSDRFSAERTGGSVSTLTIQRTQQEDSAVYLCASSLRTGISNQPQHFGDGTRLSIL.

The J gene is TRBJ2-2, the V gene TRBV13; 8 nucleotides align to TRBD1. The CDR3 covers 15 residues. Germline CDR1 is PRHDT and CDR2 is FYEKMQ (reference sequence). J was trimmed by 5 bases and V by 8 bases; bases with no gene match: 10. The CDR3 nucleotides are TGTGCCAGCTCAGACAGGGGATCGGTGACCGGGGAGCTGTTTTTT. Its translation is CASSDRGSVTGELFF.

The J gene is TRBJ2-5, the V gene TRBV11-2; no clear D. The CDR3 is 14 amino acids. Germline CDR1 is SGHAT and CDR2 is FQNNGV. V lost 3 bases, J lost 3 bases, and 11 bases lay in between. This CDR3 reads CASSFWAAEETQYF. The DNA of the CDR3 is TGTGCCAGCAGCTTCTGGGCGGCTGAAGAGACCCAGTACTTC.

This chain uses TRBV2 with TRBJ1-4; D perhaps matches TRBD1 (6 bases). The V end was cut by 5 bases, the J end by 8 bases, with 15 bases between. Germline lookup yields CDR1 SNHLY and CDR2 FYNNEI. This CDR3 spans 14 amino acids. The CDR3 nucleotides read TGTGCCAGCAGTCCCCGGGGGGCAGGGGAAAAACTGTTTTTT. Translated, it gives CASSPRGAGEKLFF.

V is TRBV6-1 and J is TRBJ2-3; tentative D call: TRBD2 (6 bases). The CDR3 has 16 residues. Trimming cost V 4 bases and J 5 bases, with 19 bases left between them. Per the germline V gene, CDR1 is MNHNS and CDR2 is SASEGT. The DNA of the CDR3 is TGTGCCAGCAGTGTATACGGCGGGGCGGGTGGAGATACGCAGTATTTT. Translation gives CASSVYGGAGGDTQYF.

The chain carries TRBV21-1 and TRBJ1-5. TRBV21-1 is a pseudogene locus. This CDR3 has 16 amino acids. The CDR3 sequence is CASSKANREDNQPQHF. Here the CDR3 DNA reads TGTGCCAGCAGCAAAGCCAACAGGGAGGACAATCAGCCCCAGCATTTT.

This clone was seen just once. The chain links TRBV5-1 to TRBJ2-5; D not resolved. Germline lookup yields CDR1 SGHRS and CDR2 YFSETQ. The V end was cut by 4 bases, the J end by 1 base, with 8 bases between. The length of the CDR3 is 13 residues. The CDR3 DNA reads TGCGCCAGCAGCCGCCTTCCCCAAGAGACCCAGTACTTC. It translates to CASSRLPQETQYF.

The chain couples TRBV4-1 to TRBJ2-7; possibly TRBD2 for D (6 bases). Germline assignment: CDR1 MGHRA and CDR2 YSYEKL. The CDR3 is made up of 15 amino acids. Trimming pared 4 bases from V and 2 bases from J, leaving 15 bases between. The CDR3 loop is CASSRTGLRAYEQYF. CDR3 coding DNA: TGCGCCAGCAGCCGAACGGGACTGAGGGCCTACGAGCAGTACTTC.

This clone was observed a single time. The chain employs TRBV2 and TRBJ1-6; the D is unclear. V was shortened by 7 bases and J by 0 bases, with 10 bases between the two germline ends. The CDR3 has 15 amino acids. CDR1 is SNHLY, CDR2 FYNNEI, per germline. The CDR3 region has the DNA TGTGCCAGCAAAAGTACGAGCTCCTATAATTCACCCCTCCACTTT. This encodes CASKSTSSYNSPLHF. Looking up the rest from reference TRBV2 and TRBJ1-6 gives the full variable domain: EPEVTQTPSHQVTQMGQEVILRCVPISNHLYFYWYRQILGQKVEFLVSFYNNEISEKSEIFDDQFSVERPDGSNFTLKIRSTKLEDSAMYFCASKSTSSYNSPLHFGNGTRLTVT.

V is TRBV19 and J is TRBJ1-1, with no clear D. The CDR3 totals 14 residues. Germline CDR1 and CDR2: LNHDA and SQIVND (reference sequence). V lost 5 bases and J 0 bases, leaving 10 bases between the germline ends. The CDR3 region is CASSPPTVNTEAFF. The CDR3 DNA is TGTGCCAGTAGTCCACCAACAGTGAACACTGAAGCTTTCTTT.

The chain combines TRBV19 with TRBJ2-7; D is perhaps TRBD1 (5 bases). V gave up 3 bases and J gave up 2 bases, with 23 bases separating them. CDR3 length: 18 amino acids. Germline V gene sequence: CDR1 LNHDA, CDR2 SQIVND (reference sequence). CDR3 nucleotide sequence: TGTGCCAGTAGTATGGCGAGAACGACAGAGATCCCTACCTACGAGCAGTACTTC. Its translation is CASSMARTTEIPTYEQYF.

The V call is TRBV15, the J call TRBJ1-3; possible D gene TRBD1, 6 bases. The length of the CDR3 is 17 residues. In germline, CDR1 is LNHNV, CDR2 YYDKDF (reference sequence). Trimming left V 0 bases short and J 9 bases short, with 21 bases between. The CDR3 DNA sequence: TGTGCCACCAGCAGAGAACCCCAGGGGTCCCACACCCCCACCATATATTTT. The encoded protein is CATSREPQGSHTPTIYF.

The chain uses TRBV28 and TRBJ2-7; D is unresolved. The germline V and J ends were trimmed by 2 bases and 2 bases, with 4 bases remaining between them. The CDR3 spans 12 residues. Germline values: CDR1 MDHEN, CDR2 SYDVKM. In DNA form, the CDR3 reads TGTGCCAGCAGTTTAGATGCCTACGAGCAGTACTTC. Protein product: CASSLDAYEQYF.

The genes are TRBV5-1 and TRBJ1-4; 8 nucleotides align to TRBD1. Germline values: CDR1 SGHRS, CDR2 YFSETQ. After removal of 2 bases from V and 7 bases from J, the junction contained 13 bases not matched to a gene. The CDR3 contains 17 residues. The CDR3 DNA reads as TGCGCCAGCAGCTTTTTTCCCCAGGGGGCCCTTAGTGAAAAACTGTTTTTT. Translating it yields CASSFFPQGALSEKLFF.

Comments on this clone: At one end, the junction sequence differs from germline, possibly due to a read error. The rearrangement joins TRBV4-3 to TRBJ1-3; D unclear. CDR1 is LGHNA, CDR2 YSLEER, per germline. The CDR3 is made up of 13 amino acids. CDR3 sequence reads: CASSQDYSTLKDF. The DNA for the CDR3 is TGCGCCAGCAGCCAAGATTACTCCACATTGAAAGATTTT.